Following are 9 T cell receptor beta chains from one sample sequenced in a study of CD8+ T cells in alopecia areata. As the sequencing template, cDNA was produced by extracting RNA and reverse transcribing it. Clones were sequenced by immunoSEQ multiplex PCR, and TCRdb holds only the in-frame ones, with some missing. The sample contains 65,000 to 95,000 clones, just over 50% of which appear only once. The sample was NKG2D-high CD8+ T cells sorted from blood. These receptors all come from a human donor with alopecia areata.

The chain employs TRBV29-1 and TRBJ2-1; 7 bases map to TRBD1. Germline CDR1 is SQVTM and CDR2 is ANQGSEA. V lost 7 bases, J lost 5 bases, and 8 bases stayed unmatched. The CDR3 has 13 residues. The CDR3 DNA reads as TGCAGCGCCGCCGACAGGGCACACAATGAGCAGTTCTTC. It is translated as CSAADRAHNEQFF.

This clone was seen only once. CDR3 amino acids: CASSQYRLRYNEQFF. For the CDR3, the DNA is TGCGCCAGCAGCCAATACCGTCTCCGGTACAATGAGCAGTTCTTC. This chain uses TRBV4-3 with TRBJ2-1; D uncertain. CDR1 is LGHNA, CDR2 YSLEER, per germline. V lost 2 bases, J lost 4 bases, and 12 bases lay in between. This CDR3 region has 15 residues.

This clone was seen many times. The chain is built from TRBV7-9 and TRBJ2-1; 7 bases match TRBD2. The CDR3 length is 17 residues. CDR1 is SEHNR and CDR2 is FQNEAQ in the germline V gene (reference sequence). V lost 2 bases to trimming and J lost 3 bases; unmatched junction nucleotides: 10. CDR3 nucleotides: TGTGCCAGCAGCTTACCCTTGGGAGGGGACTACTACAATGAGCAGTTCTTC. This gives the protein CASSLPLGGDYYNEQFF.

This clone was counted only a few times. The rearrangement joins TRBV28 to TRBJ2-3; 8 bases agree with TRBD2. The CDR3 runs 16 residues. V lost 10 bases, J lost 1 base, and 13 bases stayed unmatched. CDR1 is MDHEN, CDR2 SYDVKM, per germline. CDR3 sequence: CATDERGQSGTDTQYF. For the CDR3, the DNA is TGTGCCACCGACGAGCGGGGGCAGAGCGGCACAGATACGCAGTATTTT.

The rearrangement uses TRBV27 and TRBJ2-5, with 7 bases identical to TRBD2. The V and J ends lost 0 bases and 4 bases, in that order; junction bases with no gene match: 2. Per germline, CDR1 MNHEY and CDR2 SMNVEV (reference sequence). The CDR3 length is 14 residues. Written as DNA, the CDR3 is TGTGCCAGCAGTTTATCCACTAGCGTAGAGACCCAGTACTTC. It yields the protein CASSLSTSVETQYF.

The chain carries TRBV9 and TRBJ2-5, with D perhaps TRBD1 or TRBD2 (6 bases each). CDR3 size: 15 residues. Trimming shortened V by 0 bases and J by 0 bases, and 9 bases separated the two germline ends. CDR1 is SGDLS, CDR2 YYNGEE, per germline. CDR3 residues: CASSVEGGNQETQYF. The CDR3 region has the DNA TGTGCCAGCAGCGTAGAAGGGGGGAACCAAGAGACCCAGTACTTC.

The V and J genes are TRBV20-1 and TRBJ2-2; D is unclear. This CDR3 is built from 11 residues. Germline loops: CDR1 DFQATT, CDR2 SNEGSKA (reference sequence). The germline V and J ends were trimmed by 5 bases and 7 bases, with 8 bases remaining between them. CDR3: CSASLNGELFF. The CDR3 region has the DNA TGCAGTGCTTCCCTAAACGGGGAGCTGTTTTTT.

This clone came up a few times. J is TRBJ2-3 and V is TRBV29-1, with D perhaps TRBD1 or TRBD2 (5 bases each). This CDR3 is built from 15 residues. CDR1 is SQVTM, CDR2 ANQGSEA, per germline. V lost 2 bases and J 3 bases, leaving 15 bases between the germline ends. In nucleotides, the CDR3 is TGCAGCGTTGAACCGTCGGGGCTTGGAACAGATACGCAGTATTTT. Translated: CSVEPSGLGTDTQYF.

The chain has TRBV5-1 and TRBJ1-2, with TRBD1 identical over 7 bases. Germline CDR1 reads SGHRS; CDR2 reads YFSETQ. V trimming: 2 bases; J trimming: 0 bases; junction bases outside the gene matches: 7. CDR3 length equals 16 residues. The CDR3 DNA follows: TGCGCCAGCAGCTTTCTCGACAGGGACGCTAACTATGGCTACACCTTC. Encoded protein: CASSFLDRDANYGYTF.